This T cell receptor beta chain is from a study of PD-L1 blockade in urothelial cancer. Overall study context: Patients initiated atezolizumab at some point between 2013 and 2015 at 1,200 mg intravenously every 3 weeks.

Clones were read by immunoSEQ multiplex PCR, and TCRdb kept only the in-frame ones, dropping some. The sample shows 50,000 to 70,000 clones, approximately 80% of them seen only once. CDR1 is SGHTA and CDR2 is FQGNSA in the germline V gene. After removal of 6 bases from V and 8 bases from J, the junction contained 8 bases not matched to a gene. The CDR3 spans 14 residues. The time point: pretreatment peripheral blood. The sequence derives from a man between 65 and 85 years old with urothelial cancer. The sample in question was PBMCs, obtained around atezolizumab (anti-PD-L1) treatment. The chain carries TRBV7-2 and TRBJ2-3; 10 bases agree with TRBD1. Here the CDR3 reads CASSSRTGGATQYF. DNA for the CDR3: TGTGCCAGCAGTTCTCGGACAGGGGGTGCTACGCAGTATTTT.